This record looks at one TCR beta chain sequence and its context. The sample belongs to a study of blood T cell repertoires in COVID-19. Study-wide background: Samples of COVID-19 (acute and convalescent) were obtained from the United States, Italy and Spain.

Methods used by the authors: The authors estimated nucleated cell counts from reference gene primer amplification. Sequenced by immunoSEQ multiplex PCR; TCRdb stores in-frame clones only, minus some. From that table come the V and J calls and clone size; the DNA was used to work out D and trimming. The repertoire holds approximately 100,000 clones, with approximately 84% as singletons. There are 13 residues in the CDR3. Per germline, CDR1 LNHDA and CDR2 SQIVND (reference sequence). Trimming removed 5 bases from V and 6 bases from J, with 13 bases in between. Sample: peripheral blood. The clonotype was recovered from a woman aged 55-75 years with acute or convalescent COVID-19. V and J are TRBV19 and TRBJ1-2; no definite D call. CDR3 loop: CASSVGGRDGYTF. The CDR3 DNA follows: TGTGCCAGTAGTGTCGGAGGCCGTGATGGCTACACCTTC.